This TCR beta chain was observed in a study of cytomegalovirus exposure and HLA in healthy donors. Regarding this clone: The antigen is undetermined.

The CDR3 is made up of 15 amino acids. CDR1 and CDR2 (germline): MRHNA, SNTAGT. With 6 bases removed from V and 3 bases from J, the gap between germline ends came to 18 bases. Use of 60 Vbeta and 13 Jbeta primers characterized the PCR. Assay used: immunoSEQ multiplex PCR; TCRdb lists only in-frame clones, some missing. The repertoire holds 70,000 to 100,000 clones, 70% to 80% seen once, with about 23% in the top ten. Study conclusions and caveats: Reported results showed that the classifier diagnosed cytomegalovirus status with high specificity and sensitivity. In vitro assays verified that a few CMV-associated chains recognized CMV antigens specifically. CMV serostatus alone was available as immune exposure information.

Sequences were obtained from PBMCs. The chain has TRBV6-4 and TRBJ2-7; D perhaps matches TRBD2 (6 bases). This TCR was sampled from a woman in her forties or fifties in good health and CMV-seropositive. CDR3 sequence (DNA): TGTGCCAGCAGAAGGGCCCCTTCGGGGGACTACGAGCAGTACTTC. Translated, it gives CASRRAPSGDYEQYF.